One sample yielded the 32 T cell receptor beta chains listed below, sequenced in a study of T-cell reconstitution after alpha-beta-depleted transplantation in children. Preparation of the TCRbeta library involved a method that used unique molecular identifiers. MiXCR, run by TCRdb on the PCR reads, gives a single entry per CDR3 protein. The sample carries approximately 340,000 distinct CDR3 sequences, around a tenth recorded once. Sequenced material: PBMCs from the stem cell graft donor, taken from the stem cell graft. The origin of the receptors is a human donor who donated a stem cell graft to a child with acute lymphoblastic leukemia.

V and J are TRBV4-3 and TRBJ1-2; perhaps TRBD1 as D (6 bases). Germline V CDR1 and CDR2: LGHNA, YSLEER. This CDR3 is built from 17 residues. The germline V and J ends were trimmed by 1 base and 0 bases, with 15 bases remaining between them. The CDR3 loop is CASSQGLWTDTNYGYTF. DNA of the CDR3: TGCGCCAGCAGCCAAGGGCTATGGACAGATACTAACTATGGCTACACCTTC.

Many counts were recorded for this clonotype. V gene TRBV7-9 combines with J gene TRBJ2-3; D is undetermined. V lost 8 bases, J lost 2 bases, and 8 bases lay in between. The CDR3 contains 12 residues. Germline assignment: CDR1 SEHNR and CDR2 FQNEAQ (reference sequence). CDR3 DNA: TGTGCCAGCGAATCGAACACAGATACGCAGTATTTT. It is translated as CASESNTDTQYF.

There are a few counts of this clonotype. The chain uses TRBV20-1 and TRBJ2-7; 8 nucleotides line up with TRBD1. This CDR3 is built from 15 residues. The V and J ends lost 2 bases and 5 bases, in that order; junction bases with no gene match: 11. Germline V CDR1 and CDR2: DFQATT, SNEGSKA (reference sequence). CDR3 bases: TGCAGTGCTAGACCAGGGGGCTCGTCCATAAACGAGCAGTACTTC. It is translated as CSARPGGSSINEQYF.

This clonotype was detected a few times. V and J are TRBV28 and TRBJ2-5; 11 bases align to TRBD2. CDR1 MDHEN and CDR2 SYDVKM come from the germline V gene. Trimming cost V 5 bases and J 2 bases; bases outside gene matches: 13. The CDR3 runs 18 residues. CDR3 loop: CASSQPAGLAASQETQYF. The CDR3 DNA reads TGTGCCAGCAGTCAACCGGCGGGACTAGCGGCTTCGCAAGAGACCCAGTACTTC.

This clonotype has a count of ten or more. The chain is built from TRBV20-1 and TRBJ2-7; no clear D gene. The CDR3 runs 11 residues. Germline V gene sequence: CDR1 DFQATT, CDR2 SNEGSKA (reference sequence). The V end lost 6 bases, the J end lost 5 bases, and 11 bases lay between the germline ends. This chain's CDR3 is CSAGPPDEQYF. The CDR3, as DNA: TGCAGTGCAGGTCCCCCGGACGAGCAGTACTTC.

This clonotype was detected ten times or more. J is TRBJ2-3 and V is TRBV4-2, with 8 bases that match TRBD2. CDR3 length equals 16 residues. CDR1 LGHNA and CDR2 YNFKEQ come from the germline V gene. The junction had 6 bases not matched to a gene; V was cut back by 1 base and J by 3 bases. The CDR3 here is CASSQVTSGTTDTQYF. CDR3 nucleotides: TGTGCCAGCAGCCAAGTTACTAGCGGAACAACAGATACGCAGTATTTT.

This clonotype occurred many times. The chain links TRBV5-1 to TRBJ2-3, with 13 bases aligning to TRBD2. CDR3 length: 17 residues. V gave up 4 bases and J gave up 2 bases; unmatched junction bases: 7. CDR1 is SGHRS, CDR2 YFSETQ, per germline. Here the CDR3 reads CASSPWGTSGNTDTQYF. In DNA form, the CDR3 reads TGCGCCAGCAGCCCTTGGGGGACTAGCGGGAACACAGATACGCAGTATTTT.

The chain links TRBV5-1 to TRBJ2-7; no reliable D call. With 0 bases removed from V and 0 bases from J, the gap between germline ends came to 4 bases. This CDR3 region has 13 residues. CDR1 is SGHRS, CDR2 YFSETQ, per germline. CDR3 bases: TGCGCCAGCAGCTTGGACCACTCCTACGAGCAGTACTTC. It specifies CASSLDHSYEQYF.

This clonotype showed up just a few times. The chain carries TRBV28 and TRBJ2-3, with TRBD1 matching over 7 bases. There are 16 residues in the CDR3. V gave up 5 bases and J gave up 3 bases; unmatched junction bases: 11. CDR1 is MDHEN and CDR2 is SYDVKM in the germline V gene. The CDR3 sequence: CASSLRQGSGTDTQYF. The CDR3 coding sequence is TGTGCCAGCAGTCTTCGACAGGGAAGTGGGACAGATACGCAGTATTTT.

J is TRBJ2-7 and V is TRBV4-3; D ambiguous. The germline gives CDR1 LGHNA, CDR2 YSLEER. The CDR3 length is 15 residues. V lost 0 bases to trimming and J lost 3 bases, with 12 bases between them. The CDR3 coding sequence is TGCGCCAGCAGCCAAGATGGCACGCCGATCTACGAGCAGTACTTC. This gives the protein CASSQDGTPIYEQYF.

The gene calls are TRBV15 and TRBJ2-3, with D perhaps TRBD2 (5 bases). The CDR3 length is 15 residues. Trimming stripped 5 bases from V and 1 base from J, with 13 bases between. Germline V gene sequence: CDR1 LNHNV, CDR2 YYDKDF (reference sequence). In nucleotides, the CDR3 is TGTGCCACCAGCGCCCGGGGTAGCGGCACAGATACGCAGTATTTT. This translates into CATSARGSGTDTQYF.

The CDR3 nucleotides are TGTGCCAGCAGCTTTCGACAGCGGGGGGAGCCCCTGTACAATGAGCAGTTCTTC. It yields the protein CASSFRQRGEPLYNEQFF. The chain recombines TRBV7-8 with TRBJ2-1; TRBD2 matches at 9 bases. Germline V gene data show CDR1 as SGHVS and CDR2 as FQNEAQ. Germline trimming cut 3 bases from V and 4 bases from J; bases unmatched to any gene: 13. The CDR3 has 18 residues.

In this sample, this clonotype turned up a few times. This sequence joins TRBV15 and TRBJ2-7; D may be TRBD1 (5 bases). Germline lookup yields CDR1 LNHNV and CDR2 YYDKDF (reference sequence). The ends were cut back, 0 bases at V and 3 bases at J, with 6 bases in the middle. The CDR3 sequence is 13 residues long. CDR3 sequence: CATSRDQGYEQYF. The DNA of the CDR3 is TGTGCCACCAGCAGAGATCAGGGCTACGAGCAGTACTTC. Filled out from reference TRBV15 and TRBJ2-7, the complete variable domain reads DAMVIQNPRYQVTQFGKPVTLSCSQTLNHNVMYWYQQKSSQAPKLLFHYYDKDFNNEADTPDNFQSRRPNTSFCFLDIRSPGLGDTAMYLCATSRDQGYEQYFGPGTRLTVT.

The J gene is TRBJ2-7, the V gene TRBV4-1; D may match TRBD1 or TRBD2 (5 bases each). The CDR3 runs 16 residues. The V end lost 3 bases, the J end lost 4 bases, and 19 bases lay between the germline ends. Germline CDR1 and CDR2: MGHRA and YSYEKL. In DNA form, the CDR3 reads TGCGCCAGCAGCCAGGCTTACGGGAATGGGGCTTACGAGCAGTACTTC. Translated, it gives CASSQAYGNGAYEQYF.

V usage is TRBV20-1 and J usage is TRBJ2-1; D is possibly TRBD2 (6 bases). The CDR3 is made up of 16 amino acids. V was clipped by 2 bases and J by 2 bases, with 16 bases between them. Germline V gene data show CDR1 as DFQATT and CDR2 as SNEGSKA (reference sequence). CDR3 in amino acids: CSARQTTGEAYNEQFF. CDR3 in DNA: TGCAGTGCTAGACAAACGACGGGAGAGGCCTACAATGAGCAGTTCTTC.

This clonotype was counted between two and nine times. The CDR3 DNA reads TGTGCCAGCAGCTTTTCCCAACTAGACGGTACGCAGTATTTT. This gives the protein CASSFSQLDGTQYF. The chain couples TRBV7-2 to TRBJ2-3; D is possibly TRBD2 (5 bases). The ends were cut back, 3 bases at V and 8 bases at J, with 15 bases in the middle. This CDR3 has 14 amino acids. Looked up from germline, CDR1 is SGHTA and CDR2 is FQGNSA.

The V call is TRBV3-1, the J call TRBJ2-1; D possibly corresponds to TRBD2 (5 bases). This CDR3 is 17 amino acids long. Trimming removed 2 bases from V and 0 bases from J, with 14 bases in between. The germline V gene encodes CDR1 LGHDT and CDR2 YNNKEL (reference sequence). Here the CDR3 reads CASSQHRTGSSYNEQFF. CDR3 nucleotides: TGTGCCAGCAGCCAACACCGGACGGGGAGCTCCTACAATGAGCAGTTCTTC.

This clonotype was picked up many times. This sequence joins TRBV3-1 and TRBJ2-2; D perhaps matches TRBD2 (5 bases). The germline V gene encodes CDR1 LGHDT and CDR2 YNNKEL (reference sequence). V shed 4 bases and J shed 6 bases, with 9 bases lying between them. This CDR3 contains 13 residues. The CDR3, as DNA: TGTGCCAGCAGCCCGGACTTGGCCGGGGAGCTGTTTTTT. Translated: CASSPDLAGELFF.

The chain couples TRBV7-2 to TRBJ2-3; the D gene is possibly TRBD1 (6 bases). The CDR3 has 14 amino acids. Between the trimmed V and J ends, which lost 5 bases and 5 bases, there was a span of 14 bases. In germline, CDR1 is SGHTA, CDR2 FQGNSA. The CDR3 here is CASSPHRDRDTQYF. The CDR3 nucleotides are TGTGCCAGCAGCCCCCACAGGGACCGAGATACGCAGTATTTT.

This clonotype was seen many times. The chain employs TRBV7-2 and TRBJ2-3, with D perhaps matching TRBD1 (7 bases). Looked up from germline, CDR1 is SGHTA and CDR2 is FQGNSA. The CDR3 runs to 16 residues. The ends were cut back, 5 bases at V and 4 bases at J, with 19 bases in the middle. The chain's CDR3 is CASSPQGGSLSDTQYF. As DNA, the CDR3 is TGTGCCAGCAGCCCCCAGGGGGGCTCACTTTCAGATACGCAGTATTTT.

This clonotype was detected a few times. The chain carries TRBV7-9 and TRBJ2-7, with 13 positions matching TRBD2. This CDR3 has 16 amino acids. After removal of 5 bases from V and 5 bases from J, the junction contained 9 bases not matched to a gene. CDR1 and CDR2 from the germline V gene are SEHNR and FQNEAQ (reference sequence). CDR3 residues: CASSGRGLAGENEQYF. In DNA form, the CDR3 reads TGTGCCAGCAGCGGTAGAGGACTAGCGGGAGAAAACGAGCAGTACTTC.

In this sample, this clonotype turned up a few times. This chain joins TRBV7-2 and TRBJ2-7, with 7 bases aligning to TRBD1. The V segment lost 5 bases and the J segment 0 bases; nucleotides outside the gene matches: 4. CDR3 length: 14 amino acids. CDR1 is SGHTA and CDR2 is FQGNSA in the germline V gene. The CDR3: CASSQWDSSYEQYF. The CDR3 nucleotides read TGTGCCAGCAGCCAATGGGACAGCTCCTACGAGCAGTACTTC.

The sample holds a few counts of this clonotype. This chain's CDR3 is CASGLYGDYPLEQYF. The CDR3 region has the DNA TGTGCTAGTGGTTTGTACGGGGACTATCCCCTGGAGCAGTACTTC. The chain recombines TRBV12-5 with TRBJ2-7; TRBD2 agrees at 7 bases. The CDR3 length is 15 residues. Trimming at V came to 2 bases and at J to 7 bases, leaving 11 bases not matched to a gene. CDR1 LGHNT and CDR2 FRNRAP come from the germline V gene. Using reference TRBV12-5 and TRBJ2-7 for the parts outside the CDR3, the full variable domain is DARVTQTPRHKVTEMGQEVTMRCQPILGHNTVFWYRQTMMQGLELLAYFRNRAPLDDSGMPKDRFSAEMPDATLATLKIQPSEPRDSAVYFCASGLYGDYPLEQYFGPGTRLTVT.

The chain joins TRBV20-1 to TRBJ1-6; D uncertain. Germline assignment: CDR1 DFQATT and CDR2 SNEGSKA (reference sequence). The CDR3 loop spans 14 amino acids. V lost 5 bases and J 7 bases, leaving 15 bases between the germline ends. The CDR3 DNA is TGCAGTGCTCGGCGGGGTGCAGGAAATTCACCCCTCCACTTT. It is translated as CSARRGAGNSPLHF.

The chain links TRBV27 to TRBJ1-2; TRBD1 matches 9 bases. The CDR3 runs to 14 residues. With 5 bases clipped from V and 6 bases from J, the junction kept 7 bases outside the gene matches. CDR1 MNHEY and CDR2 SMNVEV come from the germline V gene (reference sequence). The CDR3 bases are TGTGCCAGCAGTGGGGGACAGGGCCTCGATGGCTACACCTTC. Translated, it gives CASSGGQGLDGYTF.

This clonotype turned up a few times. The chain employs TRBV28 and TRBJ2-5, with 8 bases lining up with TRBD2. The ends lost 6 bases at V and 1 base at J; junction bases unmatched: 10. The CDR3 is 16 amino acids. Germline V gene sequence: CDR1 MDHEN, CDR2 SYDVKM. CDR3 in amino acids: CASSLEIAGGQETQYF. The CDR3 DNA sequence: TGTGCCAGCAGCTTAGAGATTGCGGGAGGCCAAGAGACCCAGTACTTC.

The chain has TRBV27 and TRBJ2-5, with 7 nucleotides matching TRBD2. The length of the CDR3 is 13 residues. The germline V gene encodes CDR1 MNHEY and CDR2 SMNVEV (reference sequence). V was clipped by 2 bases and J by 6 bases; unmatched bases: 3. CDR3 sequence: CASSLGGVKTQYF. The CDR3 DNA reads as TGTGCCAGCAGTTTAGGGGGGGTTAAGACCCAGTACTTC.

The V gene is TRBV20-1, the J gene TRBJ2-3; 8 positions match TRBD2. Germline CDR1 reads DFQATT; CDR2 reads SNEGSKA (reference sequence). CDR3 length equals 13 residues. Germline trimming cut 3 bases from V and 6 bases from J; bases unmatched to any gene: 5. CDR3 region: CSARREVFDTQYF. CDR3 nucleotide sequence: TGCAGTGCTAGGCGGGAGGTTTTCGATACGCAGTATTTT.

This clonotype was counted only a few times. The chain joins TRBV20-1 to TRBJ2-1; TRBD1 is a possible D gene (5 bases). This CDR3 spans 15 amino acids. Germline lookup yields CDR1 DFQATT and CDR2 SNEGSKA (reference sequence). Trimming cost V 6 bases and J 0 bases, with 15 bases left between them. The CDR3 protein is CSAMSGASSYNEQFF. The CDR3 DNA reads TGCAGTGCAATGAGTGGGGCCAGCTCCTACAATGAGCAGTTCTTC.

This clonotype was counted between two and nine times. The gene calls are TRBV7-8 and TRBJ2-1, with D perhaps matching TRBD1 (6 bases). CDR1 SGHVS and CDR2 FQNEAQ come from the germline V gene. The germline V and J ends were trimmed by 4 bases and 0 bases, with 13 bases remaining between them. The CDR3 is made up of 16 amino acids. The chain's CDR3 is CASSSIRDTSYNEQFF. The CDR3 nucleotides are TGTGCCAGCAGCTCAATCCGGGACACCTCCTACAATGAGCAGTTCTTC.

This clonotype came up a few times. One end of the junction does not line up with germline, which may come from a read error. CDR3: CASSQDGGLVTF. The DNA of the CDR3 is TGTGCCAGCAGCCAAGACGGGGGTTTAGTCACATTC. This chain uses TRBV4-2 with TRBJ2-7, with D maybe TRBD2 (6 bases). CDR3 length: 12 amino acids. Germline V gene data show CDR1 as LGHNA and CDR2 as YNFKEQ.

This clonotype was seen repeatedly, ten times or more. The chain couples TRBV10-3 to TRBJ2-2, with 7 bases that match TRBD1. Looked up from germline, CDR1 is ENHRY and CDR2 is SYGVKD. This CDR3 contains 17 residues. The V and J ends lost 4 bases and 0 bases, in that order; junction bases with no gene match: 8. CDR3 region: CAISGPTDRANTGELFF. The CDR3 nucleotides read TGTGCCATCAGTGGGCCGACCGACAGGGCGAACACCGGGGAGCTGTTTTTT.